This TCR beta chain was captured by sequencing in a study of CD8 T cells in Susac syndrome. V was pared by 7 bases and J by 6 bases, with 33 bases between. Germline V gene sequence: CDR1 LGHDT, CDR2 YNNKEL (reference sequence). The CDR3 consists of 20 residues. Reverse transcription used about 0.45 to 1 ug RNA and random hexamers. TCRdb re-analysed the immunoSEQ multiplex PCR reads in MiXCR, keeping a single row per CDR3 protein. There are over 150,000 distinct CDR3 sequences in the sample; around 94% occur only once, and 0.095% to 0.1% lies in the top ten. The chain joins TRBV3-1 to TRBJ2-2, with D perhaps TRBD2 (6 bases). The sequence came from a human donor with Susac syndrome. Specimen: CD4+ T cells from PBMCs. CDR3: CASKTKRNREETGVAGELFF. DNA of the CDR3: TGTGCCAGCAAAACTAAGAGAAATAGAGAGGAAACGGGAGTTGCCGGGGAGCTGTTTTTT.